The rows below give T cell receptor beta chains drawn from one sample of a study of blood T cell repertoires in COVID-19. Profiling relied on immunoSEQ multiplex PCR, and the TCRdb table lists in-frame clones only, not all of them. The sample records hundreds of thousands of clones, around 90% being singletons. Sequencing was performed on PBMCs or T cells enriched from blood (not recorded which). The receptors were sampled from a woman aged 45-59 years who had recovered from COVID-19. Each CDR3 is given without its conserved first and last residue. Fields, in order: V gene, clone size, J gene, CDR3 protein. Not every row has a clone size; where given, it reads once, few, many or a size class.

v_call: TRBV24-1; clone_size: few; j_call: TRBJ1-2; cdr3_aa: ATSDRISNYGYT
v_call: TRBV25-1; clone_size: NA; j_call: TRBJ2-1; cdr3_aa: ASSEFGQGFDNEQF
v_call: TRBV6-6; clone_size: NA; j_call: TRBJ1-4; cdr3_aa: ASRIRGAENEKLF
v_call: TRBV5-1; clone_size: NA; j_call: TRBJ2-3; cdr3_aa: ASSRGLAGPTDTQY
v_call: TRBV24-1; clone_size: NA; j_call: TRBJ2-7; cdr3_aa: ATSEGGAYEQY
v_call: TRBV7-8; clone_size: once; j_call: TRBJ2-4; cdr3_aa: ASSPWDRENIQY
v_call: TRBV6-6; clone_size: NA; j_call: TRBJ2-3; cdr3_aa: ASSPIGLGTGSTDTQY
v_call: TRBV29-1; clone_size: NA; j_call: TRBJ2-7; cdr3_aa: SVGTDYEQY
v_call: TRBV7-6; clone_size: NA; j_call: TRBJ1-1; cdr3_aa: ASSLALSFGTGAGWGGAF
v_call: TRBV5-4; clone_size: NA; j_call: TRBJ1-1; cdr3_aa: ASSRDRALNTEAF
v_call: TRBV6-5; clone_size: NA; j_call: TRBJ1-1; cdr3_aa: ASSYLDSSGEAF
v_call: TRBV27; clone_size: NA; j_call: TRBJ1-1; cdr3_aa: ASSDLFQGENTEAF
v_call: TRBV2; clone_size: NA; j_call: TRBJ1-6; cdr3_aa: AGRGTEDSPLH
v_call: TRBV11-1; clone_size: NA; j_call: TRBJ2-7; cdr3_aa: ASSLLGRERYEQY
v_call: TRBV5-1; clone_size: once; j_call: TRBJ2-7; cdr3_aa: ASSSGLAGPREQY
v_call: TRBV4-1; clone_size: NA; j_call: TRBJ1-1; cdr3_aa: ASSQRGTEAF
v_call: TRBV25-1; clone_size: NA; j_call: TRBJ1-1; cdr3_aa: ATQQGRNTEAF
v_call: TRBV6-5; clone_size: NA; j_call: TRBJ1-4; cdr3_aa: ASRKPGEKLF
v_call: TRBV18; clone_size: NA; j_call: TRBJ2-1; cdr3_aa: ASSNLQGNEQF
v_call: TRBV30; clone_size: few; j_call: TRBJ1-4; cdr3_aa: AWSNRQGAGEKLF
v_call: TRBV27; clone_size: once; j_call: TRBJ2-7; cdr3_aa: ASSPPGGPYEQY
v_call: TRBV19; clone_size: NA; j_call: TRBJ2-5; cdr3_aa: ASSWSRGETQY
v_call: TRBV5-1; clone_size: NA; j_call: TRBJ1-2; cdr3_aa: ASSLGDIDFGYT
v_call: TRBV5-1; clone_size: NA; j_call: TRBJ1-1; cdr3_aa: ASSSDRSEAF
v_call: TRBV10-3; clone_size: NA; j_call: TRBJ1-4; cdr3_aa: AISQDRDNEKLF
v_call: TRBV27; clone_size: NA; j_call: TRBJ1-1; cdr3_aa: ASSLRGYTEAF
v_call: TRBV24-1; clone_size: NA; j_call: TRBJ2-3; cdr3_aa: ATSRAGADTQY
v_call: TRBV15; clone_size: NA; j_call: TRBJ2-3; cdr3_aa: ATSRGTSVDTDTQY
v_call: TRBV6-1; clone_size: few; j_call: TRBJ1-5; cdr3_aa: ASSGGDSSRGDQPQH
v_call: TRBV3-1/TRBV3-2; clone_size: NA; j_call: TRBJ2-5; cdr3_aa: ASSPTSGRETQY
v_call: TRBV5-1; clone_size: NA; j_call: TRBJ2-5; cdr3_aa: ASSYTGESQETQY
v_call: TRBV7-3; clone_size: few; j_call: TRBJ1-1; cdr3_aa: ASSLGQGTEAF
v_call: TRBV27; clone_size: once; j_call: TRBJ1-3; cdr3_aa: ASSFRDLGTIY
v_call: TRBV19; clone_size: NA; j_call: TRBJ2-3; cdr3_aa: ASNQAQLTDTQY
v_call: TRBV4-2; clone_size: NA; j_call: TRBJ1-1; cdr3_aa: ASSQGGEQLTEAF
v_call: TRBV7-3; clone_size: NA; j_call: TRBJ2-2; cdr3_aa: ASRRTTGAGELF
v_call: TRBV7-9; clone_size: NA; j_call: TRBJ2-2; cdr3_aa: ASSFSRGVGTGELF
v_call: TRBV9; clone_size: NA; j_call: TRBJ2-1; cdr3_aa: ASSVDVGGAVQF
v_call: TRBV7-3; clone_size: once; j_call: TRBJ2-3; cdr3_aa: ASGQGEDTQY
v_call: TRBV5-1; clone_size: NA; j_call: TRBJ2-1; cdr3_aa: ASSKDIAAYNEQF
v_call: TRBV6-1; clone_size: once; j_call: TRBJ2-7; cdr3_aa: ASSEKTGSIRGEQY
v_call: TRBV6-1; clone_size: NA; j_call: TRBJ1-5; cdr3_aa: ASTLGTGGQPQH
v_call: TRBV11-3; clone_size: NA; j_call: TRBJ1-1; cdr3_aa: ASSPGGWNTEAF
v_call: TRBV28; clone_size: NA; j_call: TRBJ1-2; cdr3_aa: ASSSSRQLSYGYT
v_call: TRBV7-3; clone_size: NA; j_call: TRBJ1-2; cdr3_aa: ASSLPRGQRPNYGYT
v_call: TRBV30; clone_size: NA; j_call: TRBJ1-5; cdr3_aa: AWSRPGQGAIGQPQH
v_call: TRBV12-5; clone_size: NA; j_call: TRBJ2-6; cdr3_aa: ASGLPWERSGANVLT
v_call: TRBV11-2; clone_size: NA; j_call: TRBJ1-1; cdr3_aa: ASSLWRGYEAF